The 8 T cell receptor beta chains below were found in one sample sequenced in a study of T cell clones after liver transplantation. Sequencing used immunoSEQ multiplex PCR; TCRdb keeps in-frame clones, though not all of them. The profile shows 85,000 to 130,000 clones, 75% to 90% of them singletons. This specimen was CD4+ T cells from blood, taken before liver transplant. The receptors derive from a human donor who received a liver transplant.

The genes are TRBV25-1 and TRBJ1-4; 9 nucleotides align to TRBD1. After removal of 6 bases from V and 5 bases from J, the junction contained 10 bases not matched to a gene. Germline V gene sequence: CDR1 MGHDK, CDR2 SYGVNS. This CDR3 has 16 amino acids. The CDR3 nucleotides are TGTGCCAGCAGAGGGACAGGGAGTTTTCGCAATGAAAAACTGTTTTTT. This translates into CASRGTGSFRNEKLFF.

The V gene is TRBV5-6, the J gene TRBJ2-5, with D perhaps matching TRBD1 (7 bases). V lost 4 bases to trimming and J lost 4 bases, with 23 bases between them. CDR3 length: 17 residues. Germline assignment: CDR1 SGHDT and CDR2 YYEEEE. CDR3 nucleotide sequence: TGTGCCAGCAGCCCACGCGTGGCAGGGGGGAGGAGAGAGACCCAGTACTTC. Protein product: CASSPRVAGGRRETQYF.

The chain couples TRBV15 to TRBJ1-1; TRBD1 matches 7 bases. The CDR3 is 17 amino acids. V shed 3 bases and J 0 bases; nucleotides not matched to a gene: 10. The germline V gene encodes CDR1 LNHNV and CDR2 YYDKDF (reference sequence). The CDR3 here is CATSSGQDLILNTEAFF. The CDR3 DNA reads TGTGCCACCAGCAGCGGACAGGACTTAATTTTGAACACTGAAGCTTTCTTT.

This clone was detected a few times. CDR3 DNA sequence: TGTGCAAGTCGCTTAAATCGGAGCTGCACCTGTTATGGCTACACCTTC. Protein: CASRLNRSCTCYGYTF. V usage is TRBV12-2 and J usage is TRBJ1-2. TRBV12-2 is termed a pseudogene. CDR3 length: 16 residues.

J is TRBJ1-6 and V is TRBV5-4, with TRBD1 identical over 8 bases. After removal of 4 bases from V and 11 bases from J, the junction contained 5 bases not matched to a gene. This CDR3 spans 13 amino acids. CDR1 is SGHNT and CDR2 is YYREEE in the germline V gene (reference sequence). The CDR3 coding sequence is TGTGCCAGCAGCCTCGGGACAGGACCACCCCTCCACTTT. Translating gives CASSLGTGPPLHF. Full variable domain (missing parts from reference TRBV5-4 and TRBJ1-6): ETGVTQSPTHLIKTRGQQVTLRCSSQSGHNTVSWYQQALGQGPQFIFQYYREEENGRGNFPPRFSGLQFPNYSSELNVNALELDDSALYLCASSLGTGPPLHFGNGTRLTVT.

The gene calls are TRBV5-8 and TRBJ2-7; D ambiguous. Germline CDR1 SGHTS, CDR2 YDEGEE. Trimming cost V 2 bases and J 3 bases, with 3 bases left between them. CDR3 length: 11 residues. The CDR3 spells CASSFHYEQYF. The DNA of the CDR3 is TGTGCCAGCAGCTTCCACTACGAGCAGTACTTC.

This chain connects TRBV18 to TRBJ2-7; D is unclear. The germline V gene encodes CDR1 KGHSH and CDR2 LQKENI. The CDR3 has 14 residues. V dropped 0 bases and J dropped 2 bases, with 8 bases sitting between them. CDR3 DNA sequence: TGTGCCAGCTCACCACCAACGAAAGCCTACGAGCAGTACTTC. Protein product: CASSPPTKAYEQYF.

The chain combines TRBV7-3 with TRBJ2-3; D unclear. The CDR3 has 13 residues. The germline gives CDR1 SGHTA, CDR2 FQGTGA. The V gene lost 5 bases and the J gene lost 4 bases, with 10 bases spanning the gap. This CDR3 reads CASSPAPADTQYF. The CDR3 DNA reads TGTGCCAGCAGCCCCGCGCCGGCAGATACGCAGTATTTT.